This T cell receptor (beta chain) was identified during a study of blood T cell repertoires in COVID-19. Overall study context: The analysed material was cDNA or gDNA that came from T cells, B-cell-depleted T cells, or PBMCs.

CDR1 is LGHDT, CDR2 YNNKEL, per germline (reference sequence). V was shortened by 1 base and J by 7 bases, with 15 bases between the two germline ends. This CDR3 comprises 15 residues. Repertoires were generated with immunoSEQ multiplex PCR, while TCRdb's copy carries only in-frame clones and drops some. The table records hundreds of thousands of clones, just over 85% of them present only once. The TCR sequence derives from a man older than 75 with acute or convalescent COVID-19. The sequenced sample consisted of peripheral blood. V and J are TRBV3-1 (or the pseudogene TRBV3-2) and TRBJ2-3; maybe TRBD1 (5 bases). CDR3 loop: CASSQGWTKLNTQYF. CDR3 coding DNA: TGTGCCAGCAGCCAAGGCTGGACAAAGTTAAATACGCAGTATTTT.